The source of this T cell receptor (beta chain) is a study of neurological immune-mediated disorders. The CDR3 contains 14 residues. Germline V lookup: CDR1 MGHRA, CDR2 YSYEKL. Study conclusions and caveats: Multiple sclerosis was found to have the least TCR clonal expansion, below healthy controls, and HTLV-1-associated myelopathy the most.

The time point is: longitudinal time-point 3. A total of 2 million PBMCs stored at -80 degrees C provided the unsorted libraries. In regard to this clonotype: Its antigen is not known. An end of the junction does not agree with germline; a read error may underlie this.

From the 5' RACE reads, TCRdb called clonotypes with MiXCR, one entry per CDR3 protein. The sample has roughly 100,000 distinct CDR3 sequences, approximately 11% seen once; the top ten hold about 3.1%. The chain joins TRBV4-1 to TRBJ2-7; 9 bases are a match to TRBD1. Specimen: PBMCs. The TCR originated in a female donor with HTLV-1-associated myelopathy (HAM/TSP). This CDR3 reads CTRSLRDRVYEQYF. In DNA form, the CDR3 reads TGCACCAGAAGCCTCCGGGACAGGGTGTACGAGCAGTACTTC.